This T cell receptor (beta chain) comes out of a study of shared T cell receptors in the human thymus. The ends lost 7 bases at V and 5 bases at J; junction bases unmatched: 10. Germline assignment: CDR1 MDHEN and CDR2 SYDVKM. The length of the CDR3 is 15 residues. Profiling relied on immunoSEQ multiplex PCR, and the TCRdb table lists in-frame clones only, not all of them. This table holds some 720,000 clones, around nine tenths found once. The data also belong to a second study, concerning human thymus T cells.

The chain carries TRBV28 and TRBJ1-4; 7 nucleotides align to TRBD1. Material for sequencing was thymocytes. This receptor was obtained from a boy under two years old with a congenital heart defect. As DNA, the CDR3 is TGTGCCAGCATCGAACCGGGACAGAGGAATGAAAAACTGTTTTTT. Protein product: CASIEPGQRNEKLFF. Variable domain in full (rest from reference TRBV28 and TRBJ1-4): DVKVTQSSRYLVKRTGEKVFLECVQDMDHENMFWYRQDPGLGLRLIYFSYDVKMKEKGDIPEGYSVSREKKERFSLILESASTNQTSMYLCASIEPGQRNEKLFFGSGTQLSVL.